The 8 T cell receptor beta chains listed next were all sequenced from one sample in a study of OX40 agonist ivuxolimab in advanced cancers. Clones were sequenced by immunoSEQ multiplex PCR, and TCRdb holds only the in-frame ones, with some missing. The sample holds 50,000 to 80,000 clones, around four fifths seen once. The sequenced sample was CD4+ or CD8+ T cells sorted from blood, obtained in a trial of the OX40 agonist ivuxolimab. These receptors all stem from an adult with an advanced solid tumor such as melanoma, head and neck, liver or kidney cancer.

The chain links TRBV19 to TRBJ2-7; 11 bases align to TRBD2. The V gene end was trimmed by 5 bases and the J gene end by 1 base; junction bases not matched to a gene: 10. CDR1 is LNHDA and CDR2 is SQIVND in the germline V gene (reference sequence). CDR3 length equals 17 residues. The CDR3: CASSPRTSGRKSYEQYF. The DNA for the CDR3 is TGTGCCAGTAGTCCCCGCACTAGCGGGAGAAAGTCCTACGAGCAGTACTTC.

In nucleotides, the CDR3 is TGTGCCAGCAGCTTACGGGGACAGGGAAGTGCCGGGGAGCTGTTTTTT. This sequence encodes CASSLRGQGSAGELFF. J is TRBJ2-2 and V is TRBV7-2; TRBD1 agrees at 9 bases. Germline CDR1 is SGHTA and CDR2 is FQGNSA. V lost 2 bases to trimming and J lost 6 bases; unmatched junction nucleotides: 7. This CDR3 is 16 amino acids long.

This clone was recorded only once. The V and J genes are TRBV21-1 and TRBJ2-2; the table's D gene call, TRBD1, was not cross checked with the DNA. TRBV21-1 is a pseudogene segment. CDR3 size: 16 residues. CDR3 residues: CASSKLSRIGTGELFF. CDR3 nucleotides: TGTGCCAGCAGCAAACTGTCCAGGATTGGCACCGGGGAGCTGTTTTTT.

This clone was seen only once. The rearrangement joins TRBV7-2 to TRBJ1-6; the D is unclear. Germline V gene sequence: CDR1 SGHTA, CDR2 FQGNSA. The ends were cut back, 4 bases at V and 0 bases at J, with 13 bases in the middle. This CDR3 is 17 amino acids long. CDR3 sequence: CASSYGIPSSYNSPLHF. The CDR3 DNA reads as TGTGCCAGCAGCTACGGAATCCCAAGCTCCTATAATTCACCCCTCCACTTT.

This chain joins TRBV7-8 and TRBJ2-6; 7 nucleotides line up with TRBD1. Germline V gene lookup returns CDR1 SGHVS and CDR2 FQNEAQ. This CDR3 spans 16 amino acids. V shed 5 bases and J 5 bases; nucleotides not matched to a gene: 9. This CDR3 reads CASSTVDRVRANVLTF. The DNA of the CDR3 is TGTGCCAGCAGCACCGTAGACAGGGTCCGGGCCAACGTCCTGACTTTC.

V is TRBV5-1 and J is TRBJ2-1; D could derive from TRBD1 or TRBD2 (5 bases each). Trimming pared 0 bases from V and 7 bases from J, leaving 5 bases between. The CDR3 extends over 12 amino acids. The germline V gene encodes CDR1 SGHRS and CDR2 YFSETQ. The CDR3 spells CASSLGGNEQFF. The CDR3 bases are TGCGCCAGCAGCTTGGGGGGGAATGAGCAGTTCTTC.

This sequence joins TRBV7-9 and TRBJ2-5, with D possibly being TRBD2 (5 bases). The J call could be wrong; TRBJ2-7 is a better fit for the DNA end. The CDR3 sequence is 16 residues long. CDR1 is SEHNR and CDR2 is FQNEAQ in the germline V gene (reference sequence). CDR3 DNA sequence: TGTGCCAGCAGCCGGGGAAGTCGAGACGTATCCTACGAGCAGTACTTC. It specifies CASSRGSRDVSYEQYF.

In its sample, this clone was seen once. The chain links TRBV5-6 to TRBJ2-5; unclear D gene. The J call may be in error: the DNA end matches TRBJ2-7 better. The CDR3 sequence is 13 residues long. Germline V CDR1 and CDR2: SGHDT, YYEEEE. CDR3: CASSRQATYEQYF. For the CDR3, the DNA is TGTGCCAGCAGCCGCCAGGCAACCTACGAGCAGTACTTC.